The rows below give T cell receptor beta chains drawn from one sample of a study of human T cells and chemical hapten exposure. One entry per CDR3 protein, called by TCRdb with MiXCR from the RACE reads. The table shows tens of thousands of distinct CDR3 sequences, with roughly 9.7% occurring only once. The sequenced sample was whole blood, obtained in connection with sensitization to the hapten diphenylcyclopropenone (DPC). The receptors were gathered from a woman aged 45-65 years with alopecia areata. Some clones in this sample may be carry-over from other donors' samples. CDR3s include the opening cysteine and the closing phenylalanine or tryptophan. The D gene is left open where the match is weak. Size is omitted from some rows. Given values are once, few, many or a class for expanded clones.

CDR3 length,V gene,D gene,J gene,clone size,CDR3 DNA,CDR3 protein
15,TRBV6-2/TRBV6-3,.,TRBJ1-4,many,TGTGCCAGCAGTTCCTGGGGCCGCATTAATGAAAAACTGTTTTTT,CASSSWGRINEKLFF
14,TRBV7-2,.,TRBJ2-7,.,TGTGCCAGCAGCTTAGGGGCGGGCGCCTACGAGCAGTACTTC,CASSLGAGAYEQYF
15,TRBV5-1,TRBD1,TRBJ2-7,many,TGCGCCAGCAGCCCCCCCGGGACAGGGGGTTACGAGCAGTACTTC,CASSPPGTGGYEQYF
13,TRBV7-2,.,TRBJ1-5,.,TGTGCCAGCAGCAAGGGGAGGGATCAGCCCCAGCATTTT,CASSKGRDQPQHF
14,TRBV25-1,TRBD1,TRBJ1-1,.,TGTGCCAGCAGTGAATTGGACAGGGTCACTGAAGCTTTCTTT,CASSELDRVTEAFF
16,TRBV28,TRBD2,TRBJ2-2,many,TGTGCCAGCAGTGCCGGGACTAGCGGTAACACCGGGGAGCTGTTTTTT,CASSAGTSGNTGELFF
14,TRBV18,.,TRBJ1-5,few,TGTGCCAGCTCACCACGCGATAGCAATCAGCCCCAGCATTTT,CASSPRDSNQPQHF
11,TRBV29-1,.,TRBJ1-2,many,TGCAGCGTAGTAACGGGGCTCCACTACACCTTC,CSVVTGLHYTF
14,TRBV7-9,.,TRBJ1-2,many,TGTGCCAGCAGCTCAGAGGGGACCCGATATGGCTACACCTTC,CASSSEGTRYGYTF
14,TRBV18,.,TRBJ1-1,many,TGTGCCAGCTCCCCGGGAGCGATGAACACTGAAGCTTTCTTT,CASSPGAMNTEAFF
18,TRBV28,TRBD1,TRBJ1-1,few,TGTGCCAGCAGTTTTATGTATCTTTGGGACAGGACGAACACTGAAGCTTTCTTT,CASSFMYLWDRTNTEAFF
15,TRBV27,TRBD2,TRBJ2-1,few,TGTGCCAGCAGCAAACGGACTAGCGGGTACAATGAGCAGTTCTTC,CASSKRTSGYNEQFF
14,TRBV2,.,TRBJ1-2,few,TGTGCCAGCAGTGAACTAGGCCAGCCATATGGCTACACCTTC,CASSELGQPYGYTF
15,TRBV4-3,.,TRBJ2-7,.,TGCGCCAGCAGCCAAGAGACCCCGACCCCCTACGAGCAGTACTTC,CASSQETPTPYEQYF
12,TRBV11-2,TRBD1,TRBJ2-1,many,TGTGCCAGCAGCCGGGACAGAGGTGAGCAGTTCTTC,CASSRDRGEQFF
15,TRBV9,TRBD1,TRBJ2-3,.,TGTGCCAGCGGCGGCGAGGGACAGGACGCTGATACGCAGTATTTT,CASGGEGQDADTQYF
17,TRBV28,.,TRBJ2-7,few,TGTGCCAGCAGCTCCCCCGGGCTCCTAGCCGATTTATACGAGCAGTACTTC,CASSSPGLLADLYEQYF
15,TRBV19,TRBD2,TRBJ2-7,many,TGTGCCAGTAGCGATCCTAGCGGGACCGCCTACGAGCAGTACTTC,CASSDPSGTAYEQYF
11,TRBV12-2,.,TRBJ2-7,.,TGTGCAAGTTGGACGTCCTACGAGCAGTACTTC,CASWTSYEQYF
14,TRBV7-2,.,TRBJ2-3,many,TGTGCCAGCAGCTTAGTGGGCAGTTCAGATACGCAGTATTTT,CASSLVGSSDTQYF
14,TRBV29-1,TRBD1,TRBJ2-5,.,TGCAGCGTTGAAACAGGGGGCACGCCGAAGACCCAGTACTTC,CSVETGGTPKTQYF
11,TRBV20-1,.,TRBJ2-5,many,TGCAGTGCTAGAGGGGAAGAGACCCAGTACTTC,CSARGEETQYF
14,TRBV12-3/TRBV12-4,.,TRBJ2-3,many,TGTGCCAGCAGTTTGAGGAATCCTTGGGATACGCAGTATTTT,CASSLRNPWDTQYF
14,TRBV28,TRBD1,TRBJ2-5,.,TGTGCCAGCAGTTTGACAGGGGTGTCGGAGACCCAGTACTTC,CASSLTGVSETQYF
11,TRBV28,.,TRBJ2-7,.,TGTGCCAGCAGCTCCGTCTACGAGCAGTACTTC,CASSSVYEQYF
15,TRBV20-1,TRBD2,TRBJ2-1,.,TGCAGTGCTGACCCGACTAGCGTCTCCTACAATGAGCAGTTCTTC,CSADPTSVSYNEQFF
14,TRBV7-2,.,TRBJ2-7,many,TGTGCCAGCAGACAACAGGGTCTGGTGTCCGAGCAGTACTTC,CASRQQGLVSEQYF
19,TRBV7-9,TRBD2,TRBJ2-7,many,TGTGCCAGCGGACCCCCACCGGGACTAGCGGGAGGAAGCCGTTACGAGCAGTACTTC,CASGPPPGLAGGSRYEQYF
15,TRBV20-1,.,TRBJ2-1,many,TGCAGTGCTAAGGTTGCGATGACCTCCTACAATGAGCAGTTCTTC,CSAKVAMTSYNEQFF
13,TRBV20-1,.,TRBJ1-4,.,TGCAGTGCAGTGGCGCAGGGTCCGGAAAAACTGTTTTTT,CSAVAQGPEKLFF
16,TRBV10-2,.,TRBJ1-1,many,TGCGCCAGCAGTGACGTTTTGGTTGGCAGGGGCACTGAAGCTTTCTTT,CASSDVLVGRGTEAFF
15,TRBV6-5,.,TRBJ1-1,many,TGTGCCAGCAGTTACTCGTGGCAGATGAACACTGAAGCTTTCTTT,CASSYSWQMNTEAFF
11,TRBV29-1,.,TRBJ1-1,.,TGCAGCGTTAGTCCAGGGGAACGAGCTTTCTTT,CSVSPGERAFF
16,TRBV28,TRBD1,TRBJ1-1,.,TGTGCCAGCAGTGGGGGAAGAAACAGGGGGAACACTGAAGCTTTCTTT,CASSGGRNRGNTEAFF
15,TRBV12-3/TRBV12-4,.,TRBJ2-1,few,TGTGCCAGCAGTTTCTGGCGGGGCTCCTACAATGAGCAGTTCTTC,CASSFWRGSYNEQFF
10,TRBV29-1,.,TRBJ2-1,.,TGCAGCATCTGGGGGAATGAGCAGTTCTTC,CSIWGNEQFF
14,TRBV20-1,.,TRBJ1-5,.,TGCAGTGCTAGAGCCGGGGATGGGGGACAGCCCCAGCATTTT,CSARAGDGGQPQHF
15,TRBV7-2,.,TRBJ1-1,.,TGTGCCAGCACCCAGCAGGGCCAGATGAACACTGAAGCTTTCTTT,CASTQQGQMNTEAFF
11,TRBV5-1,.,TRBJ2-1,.,TGCGCCAGCAGCTTGGAAAGAATCGAGTTCTTC,CASSLERIEFF
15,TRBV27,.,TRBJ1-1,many,TGTGCCAGCAGTTTATACCGGCAGATGAACACTGAAGCTTTCTTT,CASSLYRQMNTEAFF
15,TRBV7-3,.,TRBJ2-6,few,TGTGCCAGCAGCCCTAGACTAGGGGGGGCCAACGTCCTGACTTTC,CASSPRLGGANVLTF
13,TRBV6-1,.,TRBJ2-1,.,TGTGCCAGCAGTTCCCGGGAGCACAATGAGCAGTTCTTC,CASSSREHNEQFF
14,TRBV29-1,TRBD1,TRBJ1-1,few,TGCAGCGTTAAGGACAGGGGCCGGAACACTGAAGCTTTCTTT,CSVKDRGRNTEAFF
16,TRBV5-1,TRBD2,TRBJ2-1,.,TGCGCCAGCAGCTTGGCCCCCAGCGGGGGGGACAATGAGCAGTTCTTC,CASSLAPSGGDNEQFF
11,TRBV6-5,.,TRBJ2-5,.,TGTGCCAGCACCAAGGCAGAGACCCAGTACTTC,CASTKAETQYF
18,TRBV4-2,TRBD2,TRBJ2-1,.,TGTGCCAGCAGCCTCGGACTAGCGGGAGTCCTGGGGTACAATGAGCAGTTCTTC,CASSLGLAGVLGYNEQFF
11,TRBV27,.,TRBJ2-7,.,TGTGCCAGCAGTTTCAGACTAGAGTGGTACTTC,CASSFRLEWYF
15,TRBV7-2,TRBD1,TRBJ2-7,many,TGTGCCAGCAGCTCATATGGGACAGGGATATACGAGCAGTACTTC,CASSSYGTGIYEQYF
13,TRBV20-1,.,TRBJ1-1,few,TGCAGTGCTTGGAGGGGCGTGGGCACTGAAGCTTTCTTT,CSAWRGVGTEAFF
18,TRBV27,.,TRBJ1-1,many,TGTGCCAGCACCCCCCCTCCAGGGCAAGGGTGGGGAAAGAATGAAGCTTTCTTT,CASTPPPGQGWGKNEAFF
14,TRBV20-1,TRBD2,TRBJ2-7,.,TGCAGTGCAGCGGGACTAGCGGCCGGTTACGAGCAGTACTTC,CSAAGLAAGYEQYF
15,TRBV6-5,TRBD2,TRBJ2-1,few,TGTGCCAGCACCTCCCGGACTAGCGGATACAATGAGCAGTTCTTC,CASTSRTSGYNEQFF
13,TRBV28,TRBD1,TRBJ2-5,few,TGTGCCAGCAGTTTGAAAGGGACAGGAACCCAGTACTTC,CASSLKGTGTQYF
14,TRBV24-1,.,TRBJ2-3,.,TGTGCCACCAGTCGAACAGGAGCGCCAGATACGCAGTATTTT,CATSRTGAPDTQYF
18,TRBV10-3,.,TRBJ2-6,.,TGTGCCATCAGCCCGTGGGCCTCCGGGGCCTCTGGGGCCAACGTCCTGACTTTC,CAISPWASGASGANVLTF
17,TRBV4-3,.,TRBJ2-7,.,TGCGCCAGCAGCCAAGATACCGGGACCAAGTTTCCCTACGAGCAGTACTTC,CASSQDTGTKFPYEQYF
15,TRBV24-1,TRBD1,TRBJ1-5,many,TGTGCCACCAGTGAGGCACAGGGGGCTCCCATGCCCCAGCATTTT,CATSEAQGAPMPQHF